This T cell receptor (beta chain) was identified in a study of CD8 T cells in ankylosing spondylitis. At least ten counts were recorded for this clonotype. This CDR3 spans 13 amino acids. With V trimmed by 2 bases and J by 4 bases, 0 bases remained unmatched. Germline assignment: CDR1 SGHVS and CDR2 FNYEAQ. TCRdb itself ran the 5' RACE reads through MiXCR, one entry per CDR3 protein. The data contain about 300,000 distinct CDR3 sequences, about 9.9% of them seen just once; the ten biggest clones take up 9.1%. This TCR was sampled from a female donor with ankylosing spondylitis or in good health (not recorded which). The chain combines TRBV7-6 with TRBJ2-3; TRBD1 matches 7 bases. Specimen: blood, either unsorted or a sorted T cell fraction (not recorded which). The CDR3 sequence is CASSLTGADTQYF. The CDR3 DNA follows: TGTGCCAGCAGCTTAACAGGGGCAGATACGCAGTATTTT.